The rows below give T cell receptor beta chains drawn from one sample of a study of cytomegalovirus exposure and HLA in healthy donors. Profiling relied on immunoSEQ multiplex PCR, and the TCRdb table lists in-frame clones only, not all of them. Of 78,000 or so clones in the sample, approximately 84% were seen once. Material: PBMCs. The receptors come from a woman in her fifties or sixties in good health and CMV-seronegative. Both conserved end residues are part of each CDR3. A D gene is named only where the DNA matches it firmly. Only part of the rows carry a size: once, few, many, or a class if the clone is expanded.

J gene: TRBJ1-1
V gene: TRBV18
CDR3 length: 14
D gene: -
clone size: -
CDR3 protein: CASSPARMNTEAFF
CDR3 DNA: TGTGCCAGCTCACCAGCCAGGATGAACACTGAAGCTTTCTTT

J gene: TRBJ1-2
V gene: TRBV6-5
CDR3 length: 13
D gene: -
clone size: -
CDR3 protein: CASSYAAGYGYTF
CDR3 DNA: TGTGCCAGCAGTTACGCGGCAGGGTATGGCTACACCTTC

J gene: TRBJ2-1
V gene: TRBV6-4
CDR3 length: 16
D gene: TRBD2
clone size: -
CDR3 protein: CASSPQAGVINNEQFF
CDR3 DNA: TGTGCCAGCAGCCCCCAAGCGGGAGTGATCAACAATGAGCAGTTCTTC

J gene: TRBJ1-1
V gene: TRBV18
CDR3 length: 16
D gene: TRBD1
clone size: -
CDR3 protein: CASSRGQGAGITEAFF
CDR3 DNA: TGTGCCAGCTCAAGGGGACAGGGGGCGGGTATCACTGAAGCTTTCTTT

J gene: TRBJ1-4
V gene: TRBV7-2
CDR3 length: 15
D gene: -
clone size: once
CDR3 protein: CASSSSGRSEEKLFF
CDR3 DNA: TGTGCCAGCAGCTCCTCGGGTAGGAGTGAAGAAAAACTGTTTTTT

J gene: TRBJ2-7
V gene: TRBV7-2
CDR3 length: 15
D gene: TRBD1
clone size: -
CDR3 protein: CASSSGQAFSYEQYF
CDR3 DNA: TGTGCCAGCAGCTCAGGACAGGCTTTCTCCTACGAGCAGTACTTC

J gene: TRBJ2-7
V gene: TRBV27
CDR3 length: 17
D gene: TRBD1
clone size: -
CDR3 protein: CASSPQSSGTVNYEQYF
CDR3 DNA: TGTGCCAGCAGTCCCCAATCGTCCGGGACAGTTAACTACGAGCAGTACTTC

J gene: TRBJ2-7
V gene: TRBV5-1
CDR3 length: 17
D gene: TRBD1
clone size: -
CDR3 protein: CASSLTTPLDRSYEQYF
CDR3 DNA: TGCGCCAGCAGCTTGACCACTCCCTTGGACAGGTCCTACGAGCAGTACTTC

J gene: TRBJ2-1
V gene: TRBV6-4
CDR3 length: 14
D gene: TRBD2
clone size: few
CDR3 protein: CASSEDSGANEQFF
CDR3 DNA: TGTGCCAGCAGTGAAGATAGCGGGGCCAATGAGCAGTTCTTC

J gene: TRBJ2-7
V gene: TRBV7-8
CDR3 length: 14
D gene: -
clone size: -
CDR3 protein: CASSLVRGSYEQYF
CDR3 DNA: TGTGCCAGCAGCTTAGTTAGGGGCTCCTACGAGCAGTACTTC

J gene: TRBJ2-1
V gene: TRBV7-9
CDR3 length: 16
D gene: TRBD2
clone size: -
CDR3 protein: CASSLGDYGEVNEQFF
CDR3 DNA: TGTGCCAGCAGCTTAGGGGACTACGGGGAAGTTAATGAGCAGTTCTTC

J gene: TRBJ1-2
V gene: TRBV7-9
CDR3 length: 14
D gene: TRBD1
clone size: -
CDR3 protein: CASSFSGTGRGYTF
CDR3 DNA: TGTGCCAGCAGCTTTTCCGGGACAGGCCGGGGCTACACCTTC

J gene: TRBJ1-2
V gene: TRBV7-9
CDR3 length: 14
D gene: -
clone size: -
CDR3 protein: CASSFGNSNYGYTF
CDR3 DNA: TGTGCCAGCAGCTTCGGGAACAGCAACTATGGCTACACCTTC

J gene: TRBJ2-7
V gene: TRBV28
CDR3 length: 13
D gene: TRBD2
clone size: -
CDR3 protein: CATGGLAGYEQYF
CDR3 DNA: TGTGCCACCGGGGGACTAGCGGGTTACGAGCAGTACTTC

J gene: TRBJ2-1
V gene: TRBV4-1
CDR3 length: 19
D gene: TRBD1
clone size: -
CDR3 protein: CASSLYRTGYIDGYNEQFF
CDR3 DNA: TGCGCCAGCAGCCTCTACCGGACAGGGTATATTGATGGGTACAATGAGCAGTTCTTC

J gene: TRBJ1-1
V gene: TRBV7-2
CDR3 length: 14
D gene: -
clone size: -
CDR3 protein: CASSLFRDNTEAFF
CDR3 DNA: TGTGCCAGCAGCTTATTCCGGGATAACACTGAAGCTTTCTTT

J gene: TRBJ2-1
V gene: TRBV7-9
CDR3 length: 13
D gene: -
clone size: -
CDR3 protein: CASSLGGSLEQFF
CDR3 DNA: TGTGCCAGCAGCTTAGGTGGGAGTTTGGAGCAGTTCTTC

J gene: TRBJ1-6
V gene: TRBV30
CDR3 length: 17
D gene: -
clone size: -
CDR3 protein: CAWSVVGFEVNNSPLHF
CDR3 DNA: TGTGCCTGGAGTGTAGTAGGATTCGAGGTGAATAATTCACCCCTCCACTTT

J gene: TRBJ2-5
V gene: TRBV5-1
CDR3 length: 14
D gene: -
clone size: few
CDR3 protein: CASEGGGPWETQYF
CDR3 DNA: TGCGCCAGCGAAGGAGGAGGGCCTTGGGAGACCCAGTACTTC

J gene: TRBJ2-3
V gene: TRBV19
CDR3 length: 16
D gene: -
clone size: -
CDR3 protein: CASTPTGRGRADTQYF
CDR3 DNA: TGTGCCAGTACCCCAACGGGTAGGGGCCGGGCAGATACGCAGTATTTT

J gene: TRBJ1-1
V gene: TRBV27
CDR3 length: 14
D gene: -
clone size: -
CDR3 protein: CASSLRLMNTEAFF
CDR3 DNA: TGTGCCAGCAGTTTGAGGCTTATGAACACTGAAGCTTTCTTT

J gene: TRBJ1-2
V gene: TRBV2
CDR3 length: 14
D gene: -
clone size: -
CDR3 protein: CASSAETGVYGYTF
CDR3 DNA: TGTGCCAGCAGCGCCGAGACAGGAGTCTATGGCTACACCTTC

J gene: TRBJ1-1
V gene: TRBV10-3
CDR3 length: 12
D gene: -
clone size: -
CDR3 protein: CAISASGGEAFF
CDR3 DNA: TGTGCCATCAGTGCATCCGGCGGTGAAGCTTTCTTT

J gene: TRBJ1-1
V gene: TRBV30
CDR3 length: 11
D gene: TRBD1
clone size: -
CDR3 protein: CASNDRAEAFF
CDR3 DNA: TGTGCCTCGAACGACAGGGCTGAAGCTTTCTTT

J gene: TRBJ1-2
V gene: TRBV5-6
CDR3 length: 14
D gene: -
clone size: once
CDR3 protein: CASSLGQANYGYTF
CDR3 DNA: TGTGCCAGCAGCTTGGGGCAGGCTAACTATGGCTACACCTTC

J gene: TRBJ2-1
V gene: TRBV16
CDR3 length: 13
D gene: -
clone size: -
CDR3 protein: CASSQSSSDEQFF
CDR3 DNA: TGTGCCAGCAGCCAATCTTCCTCGGATGAGCAGTTCTTC

J gene: TRBJ2-3
V gene: TRBV4-1
CDR3 length: 13
D gene: -
clone size: -
CDR3 protein: CASSLLRGDTQYF
CDR3 DNA: TGCGCCAGCAGCCTCTTGCGTGGAGATACGCAGTATTTT

J gene: TRBJ2-6
V gene: TRBV9
CDR3 length: 16
D gene: -
clone size: -
CDR3 protein: CASSFRTISGANVLTF
CDR3 DNA: TGTGCCAGCAGCTTCCGGACAATCTCTGGGGCCAACGTCCTGACTTTC

J gene: TRBJ1-1
V gene: TRBV10-3
CDR3 length: 15
D gene: -
clone size: -
CDR3 protein: CAISDPTGLNTEAFF
CDR3 DNA: TGTGCCATCAGTGACCCGACAGGACTGAACACTGAAGCTTTCTTT

J gene: TRBJ1-1
V gene: TRBV6-1
CDR3 length: 14
D gene: TRBD1
clone size: -
CDR3 protein: CASSETGTGTEAFF
CDR3 DNA: TGTGCCAGCAGTGAGACCGGGACAGGCACTGAAGCTTTCTTT

J gene: TRBJ1-2
V gene: TRBV4-2
CDR3 length: 16
D gene: TRBD1
clone size: -
CDR3 protein: CASSQAFRTGNYGYTF
CDR3 DNA: TGTGCCAGCAGCCAAGCTTTTCGGACAGGGAACTATGGCTACACCTTC

J gene: TRBJ1-1
V gene: TRBV7-2
CDR3 length: 13
D gene: -
clone size: -
CDR3 protein: CASSLRGGPEAFF
CDR3 DNA: TGTGCCAGCAGCTTAAGGGGGGGGCCTGAAGCTTTCTTT

J gene: TRBJ1-2
V gene: TRBV2
CDR3 length: 12
D gene: -
clone size: -
CDR3 protein: CASSVGLVGYTF
CDR3 DNA: TGTGCCAGCAGTGTCGGTTTGGTTGGCTACACCTTC

J gene: TRBJ1-2
V gene: TRBV4-3
CDR3 length: 15
D gene: TRBD1
clone size: few
CDR3 protein: CASSQGPGTGSGYTF
CDR3 DNA: TGCGCCAGCAGCCAAGGGCCGGGGACAGGTAGCGGCTACACCTTC

J gene: TRBJ1-4
V gene: TRBV4-1
CDR3 length: 16
D gene: TRBD1
clone size: -
CDR3 protein: CASSPPGTGVNEKLFF
CDR3 DNA: TGCGCCAGCAGCCCACCCGGGACAGGGGTTAATGAAAAACTGTTTTTT

J gene: TRBJ2-1
V gene: TRBV7-9
CDR3 length: 16
D gene: -
clone size: -
CDR3 protein: CASSWERGAGPNEQFF
CDR3 DNA: TGTGCCAGCAGCTGGGAGCGCGGAGCTGGGCCCAATGAGCAGTTCTTC

J gene: TRBJ1-1
V gene: TRBV4-1
CDR3 length: 16
D gene: TRBD1
clone size: -
CDR3 protein: CASSQEGTGLNTEAFF
CDR3 DNA: TGCGCCAGCAGCCAAGAGGGGACAGGTTTGAACACTGAAGCTTTCTTT

J gene: TRBJ1-2
V gene: TRBV6-5
CDR3 length: 14
D gene: -
clone size: once
CDR3 protein: CASSSRGFNYGYTF
CDR3 DNA: TGTGCCAGCAGCTCGCGGGGCTTTAACTATGGCTACACCTTC

J gene: TRBJ2-1
V gene: TRBV5-4
CDR3 length: 16
D gene: TRBD2
clone size: -
CDR3 protein: CASSLGPGGGVSEQFF
CDR3 DNA: TGTGCCAGCAGCCTCGGGCCGGGCGGGGGGGTATCTGAGCAGTTCTTC

J gene: TRBJ2-1
V gene: TRBV9
CDR3 length: 17
D gene: -
clone size: once
CDR3 protein: CASSVAGEGTVYNEQFF
CDR3 DNA: TGTGCCAGCAGCGTAGCTGGGGAAGGGACTGTCTACAATGAGCAGTTCTTC

J gene: TRBJ2-5
V gene: TRBV13
CDR3 length: 13
D gene: -
clone size: once
CDR3 protein: CASSLGTAETQYF
CDR3 DNA: TGTGCCAGCAGTTTAGGTACTGCGGAGACCCAGTACTTC

J gene: TRBJ2-5
V gene: TRBV28
CDR3 length: 12
D gene: -
clone size: -
CDR3 protein: CASSFGQMEQYF
CDR3 DNA: TGTGCCAGCAGTTTTGGACAGATGGAGCAGTACTTC

J gene: TRBJ2-3
V gene: TRBV15
CDR3 length: 16
D gene: TRBD2
clone size: -
CDR3 protein: CATSSPLEREADTQYF
CDR3 DNA: TGTGCCACCAGCAGTCCCCTGGAGCGGGAGGCAGATACGCAGTATTTT

J gene: TRBJ2-7
V gene: TRBV5-5
CDR3 length: 14
D gene: TRBD1
clone size: once
CDR3 protein: CASSWTGDFYEQYF
CDR3 DNA: TGTGCCAGCAGCTGGACAGGGGACTTCTACGAGCAGTACTTC

J gene: TRBJ1-1
V gene: TRBV19
CDR3 length: 14
D gene: -
clone size: few
CDR3 protein: CASSPDRLSTEAFF
CDR3 DNA: TGTGCCAGTAGTCCCGACAGGTTGAGCACTGAAGCTTTCTTT

J gene: TRBJ1-2
V gene: TRBV10-3
CDR3 length: 13
D gene: TRBD1
clone size: -
CDR3 protein: CAIKTGGAFGYTF
CDR3 DNA: TGTGCCATCAAAACAGGGGGCGCCTTCGGCTACACCTTC

J gene: TRBJ2-1
V gene: TRBV10-3
CDR3 length: 15
D gene: -
clone size: -
CDR3 protein: CAISEEQGIYNEQFF
CDR3 DNA: TGTGCCATCAGTGAAGAACAGGGTATTTACAATGAGCAGTTCTTC

J gene: TRBJ1-1
V gene: TRBV6-6
CDR3 length: 14
D gene: -
clone size: -
CDR3 protein: CASSYSRRNTEAFF
CDR3 DNA: TGTGCCAGCAGTTACTCAAGGAGGAACACTGAAGCTTTCTTT

J gene: TRBJ2-5
V gene: TRBV18
CDR3 length: 15
D gene: TRBD2
clone size: -
CDR3 protein: CASSRLAGGGETQYF
CDR3 DNA: TGTGCCAGCTCACGTCTAGCGGGAGGCGGCGAGACCCAGTACTTC

J gene: TRBJ2-3
V gene: TRBV4-1
CDR3 length: 16
D gene: TRBD2
clone size: -
CDR3 protein: CASSLATRGRADTQYF
CDR3 DNA: TGCGCCAGCAGCCTCGCGACTCGCGGGAGGGCAGATACGCAGTATTTT

J gene: TRBJ2-5
V gene: TRBV7-9
CDR3 length: 14
D gene: -
clone size: -
CDR3 protein: CASSLDLFQEAQYF
CDR3 DNA: TGTGCCAGCAGCCTCGACCTGTTCCAAGAGGCCCAGTACTTC

J gene: TRBJ1-1
V gene: TRBV19
CDR3 length: 14
D gene: -
clone size: -
CDR3 protein: CASTDPGGNTEAFF
CDR3 DNA: TGTGCCAGTACAGACCCCGGCGGGAACACTGAAGCTTTCTTT

J gene: TRBJ2-1
V gene: TRBV4-1
CDR3 length: 13
D gene: -
clone size: -
CDR3 protein: CASSQIWGPLQFF
CDR3 DNA: TGCGCCAGCAGCCAAATCTGGGGCCCATTACAGTTCTTC

J gene: TRBJ1-2
V gene: TRBV2
CDR3 length: 16
D gene: -
clone size: -
CDR3 protein: CASSDDPNFAVYGYTF
CDR3 DNA: TGTGCCAGCAGTGATGACCCGAACTTCGCGGTCTATGGCTACACCTTC

J gene: TRBJ2-1
V gene: TRBV19
CDR3 length: 19
D gene: TRBD1
clone size: -
CDR3 protein: CASSIETGASDRIPNEQFF
CDR3 DNA: TGTGCCAGTAGTATAGAAACAGGGGCCTCGGATCGGATTCCCAATGAGCAGTTCTTC